The source of this TCR beta chain is a study of cytomegalovirus exposure and HLA in healthy donors. Overall study findings and caveats: Some TCR beta chains (roughly 160 of them) were listed as cytomegalovirus-associated. In a later analysis, a missense DCLRE1C variant was linked to TCR beta V- and J-gene trimming. In a later analysis, the majority of CMV-associated beta chains seemingly showed HLA restriction. Through in vitro validation, three CMV-associated chains were shown to be specific for CMV antigens.

In regard to this clone: Its antigen is currently unknown.

The PCR had 60 Vbeta and 13 Jbeta primers. Sequencing used immunoSEQ multiplex PCR; TCRdb keeps in-frame clones, though not all of them. Of some 120,000 clones in the sample, 75% were seen once. Input material: PBMCs. The receptor comes from a woman aged 45 to 65 in good health and CMV-seronegative.

The CDR3 is CASRSRASYEQYF. The CDR3 DNA sequence: TGTGCCAGTAGATCCAGGGCATCCTACGAGCAGTACTTC. The rearrangement links TRBV19 to TRBJ2-7; D is possibly TRBD1 (5 bases). CDR1 is LNHDA, CDR2 SQIVND, per germline (reference sequence). This CDR3 is 13 amino acids long. Deletions cut 6 bases from V and 1 base from J, with 10 bases between.